In this sample, the clone carrying this T cell receptor (beta chain) turned up a few times. Its antigen remains unidentified. The CDR3 covers 17 residues. CDR1 is SGHAT, CDR2 FQNNGV, per germline. V lost 2 bases and J lost 4; bases outside the gene matches: 9. The sample belongs to a study of molecular identifiers for immune sequencing clone quantification. Background on the study: In replicates, RNA taken from approximately 20,000 or 100,000 naive CD8 cells was divided five ways, and four portions underwent sequencing.

Findings and limits, study-wide: Clones exceeding 20 RNA copies carried over 97% of effector molecules but under 1% of naive-cell molecules.

Library preparation followed earlier protocols using designated TCR primers. MiXCR, run by TCRdb on the PCR reads, gives a single entry per CDR3 protein. The table has approximately 680,000 distinct CDR3 sequences, about 25% seen once. Material for sequencing was naive CD8+ T cells from blood, with Jurkat cell RNA spiked in. Subset specified: FACS-sorted CD8+CD4-CCR7+CD45RA+ naive T cells. The genes are TRBV11-2 and TRBJ2-1, with TRBD2 matching 9 bases. The clonotype was recovered from a human donor in good health. Some libraries in this study had Jurkat cell RNA spiked in. CDR3 nucleotides: TGTGCCAGCAGCTTAACCTCCGGGACTAGCATTTACAATGAGCAGTTCTTC. This gives the protein CASSLTSGTSIYNEQFF.